One and the same sample provided the 31 T cell receptor beta chains below, sequenced in a study of T cell clones after liver transplantation. This table comes from immunoSEQ multiplex PCR, and its TCRdb copy is limited to in-frame clones, with some not included. The data hold about 16,000 clones, with roughly nine tenths observed a single time. This sample comprised CD8+ T cells from blood, obtained 46 months after liver transplant. The receptors stem from a human patient who received a liver transplant. Part of the T cells may come from the graft donor.

The rearrangement links TRBV6-1 to TRBJ1-5, with 9 bases matching TRBD1. CDR3 length: 13 amino acids. V gave up 5 bases and J gave up 7 bases; unmatched junction bases: 3. Germline assignment: CDR1 MNHNS and CDR2 SASEGT. The CDR3 here is CASSTGGRQPQHF. In nucleotides, the CDR3 is TGTGCCAGCAGTACAGGGGGCAGACAGCCCCAGCATTTT.

V gene TRBV4-1 combines with J gene TRBJ1-2; D is ambiguous. Germline CDR1 MGHRA, CDR2 YSYEKL. V was cut by 4 bases and J by 4 bases, with 10 bases left in between. The CDR3 covers 13 residues. The CDR3 sequence: CASSLHGTYGYTF. As DNA, the CDR3 is TGCGCCAGCAGCCTCCACGGAACCTATGGCTACACCTTC.

This chain links TRBV28 with TRBJ1-2; D uncertain. Trimming took off 6 bases at V and 0 bases at J, with 2 bases between the two ends. The CDR3 runs to 11 residues. Germline V lookup: CDR1 MDHEN, CDR2 SYDVKM. CDR3 sequence: CASSTNYGYTF. Here the CDR3 DNA reads TGTGCCAGCAGCACTAACTATGGCTACACCTTC.

The CDR3 here is CASSEGTGNYGYTF. The CDR3 nucleotides read TGTGCCAGCAGCGAAGGGACAGGGAACTATGGCTACACCTTC. V and J are TRBV7-8 and TRBJ1-2; TRBD1 matches 9 bases. V was pared by 5 bases and J by 2 bases, with 3 bases of the junction left unmatched. The CDR3 runs 14 residues. Germline CDR1 and CDR2: SGHVS and FQNEAQ.

The J gene is TRBJ1-1, the V gene TRBV19, with 7 bases matching TRBD1. The CDR3 sequence is 13 residues long. Trimming took 4 bases from V and 1 from J; bases not matched to a gene: 0. CDR1 and CDR2 (germline): LNHDA, SQIVND (reference sequence). In nucleotides, the CDR3 is TGTGCCAGTAGTACAGGGGGGAACACTGAAGCTTTCTTT. Translation: CASSTGGNTEAFF.

This clone appeared once. This chain uses TRBV4-1 with TRBJ1-5, with a tentative D call TRBD1 (5 bases). The CDR3 covers 15 residues. From germline, CDR1 is MGHRA and CDR2 YSYEKL. The V gene lost 1 base and the J gene lost 5 bases, with 12 bases spanning the gap. CDR3 sequence: CASSQVLQDYQPQHF. Written as DNA, the CDR3 is TGCGCCAGCAGCCAAGTGTTACAGGATTATCAGCCCCAGCATTTT.

The V call is TRBV6-5, the J call TRBJ1-1, with TRBD1 as a possible D gene (5 bases). V lost 2 bases, J lost 1 base, and 5 bases lay in between. Per the germline V gene, CDR1 is MNHEY and CDR2 is SVGAGI. The CDR3 is 13 amino acids. As DNA, the CDR3 is TGTGCCAGCAGTTACGGGGGGAACACTGAAGCTTTCTTT. Translation: CASSYGGNTEAFF.

V gene TRBV30 combines with J gene TRBJ2-7; 10 nucleotides line up with TRBD1. CDR1 is GTSNPN, CDR2 SVGIG, per germline (reference sequence). The CDR3 spans 15 residues. V gave up 1 base and J gave up 0 bases; unmatched junction bases: 3. DNA for the CDR3: TGTGCCTGGAGTGAGGGGACAGGGGCCTCCTACGAGCAGTACTTC. This codes for CAWSEGTGASYEQYF.

The chain links TRBV6-4 to TRBJ1-2; 8 bases are a match to TRBD1. Germline assignment: CDR1 MRHNA and CDR2 SNTAGT. This CDR3 region has 14 residues. The V segment lost 2 bases and the J segment 4 bases; nucleotides outside the gene matches: 3. The CDR3 coding sequence is TGTGCCAGCAGTGACCCTGGGACAGGCTATGGCTACACCTTC. It codes for CASSDPGTGYGYTF.

DNA for the CDR3: TGTGCCAGAAGCTTGTACCACGGAAACACCATATATTTT. Translated: CARSLYHGNTIYF. V and J are TRBV5-3 and TRBJ1-3; D remains ambiguous. TRBV5-3 is an open reading frame whose function is uncertain. V lost 1 base and J lost 4, with 6 bases in between. The length of the CDR3 is 13 residues.

The chain is built from TRBV6-6 and TRBJ1-5, with D unresolved. The germline V gene encodes CDR1 MNHNY and CDR2 SVGAGI (reference sequence). Trimming pared 7 bases from V and 8 bases from J, leaving 15 bases between. The CDR3 is 13 amino acids. DNA for the CDR3: TGTGCCAGCACCCTGGACCCTGGGGAGCCCCAGCATTTT. It specifies CASTLDPGEPQHF.

The chain recombines TRBV27 with TRBJ1-1; a possible D gene is TRBD1 (5 bases). The V gene lost 0 bases and the J gene lost 4 bases, with 12 bases spanning the gap. There are 15 residues in the CDR3. Germline V CDR1 and CDR2: MNHEY, SMNVEV (reference sequence). The DNA of the CDR3 is TGTGCCAGCAGTTTATCGGGGGGAAGGAGCACTGAAGCTTTCTTT. Protein: CASSLSGGRSTEAFF.

This clone was observed a few times. The V and J genes are TRBV5-6 and TRBJ2-6, with D hard to call. Germline V gives CDR1 SGHDT, CDR2 YYEEEE. This CDR3 has 10 amino acids. V dropped 7 bases and J dropped 4 bases, with 0 bases sitting between them. CDR3 in amino acids: CASGANVLTF. Written as DNA, the CDR3 is TGTGCCAGCGGGGCCAACGTCCTGACTTTC.

As regards this clone: At one boundary the junction diverges from the germline segment, which might be a read error. The J gene is TRBJ1-1, the V gene TRBV7-7; 7 nucleotides match TRBD1. Germline CDR1 SSHAT, CDR2 FNYEAQ (reference sequence). This CDR3 spans 15 amino acids. CDR3 nucleotide sequence: TGTGCTAGCAGCTCAGAGAATCGGACAGGCCAAGGCGCTTTCTTT. Translated, it gives CASSSENRTGQGAFF.

This chain links TRBV27 with TRBJ2-1; TRBD2 agrees at 8 bases. Germline V gene data show CDR1 as MNHEY and CDR2 as SMNVEV (reference sequence). The CDR3 has 15 residues. The V gene end was trimmed by 3 bases and the J gene end by 3 bases; junction bases not matched to a gene: 4. Here the CDR3 reads CASSFGSGGYNEQFF. As DNA, the CDR3 is TGTGCCAGCAGTTTTGGGAGCGGGGGCTACAATGAGCAGTTCTTC.

This sequence joins TRBV27 and TRBJ2-2, with 10 bases identical to TRBD2. Trimming cost V 6 bases and J 0 bases; bases outside gene matches: 10. Germline V CDR1 and CDR2: MNHEY, SMNVEV (reference sequence). The CDR3 is 18 amino acids. CDR3 coding DNA: TGTGCCAGCAGACCTACTCGAGCGGGAGGGCCGAACACCGGGGAGCTGTTTTTT. Protein: CASRPTRAGGPNTGELFF.

The chain has TRBV7-9 and TRBJ1-1; D call uncertain. Germline values: CDR1 SEHNR, CDR2 FQNEAQ (reference sequence). The germline V and J ends were trimmed by 3 bases and 6 bases, with 8 bases remaining between them. CDR3 length: 12 amino acids. DNA for the CDR3: TGTGCCAGCAGCTTCGACCGAGCTGAAGCTTTCTTT. Amino acid sequence: CASSFDRAEAFF. The full variable domain, rest sourced from reference TRBV7-9 and TRBJ1-1, is DTGVSQNPRHKITKRGQNVTFRCDPISEHNRLYWYRQTLGQGPEFLTYFQNEAQLEKSRLLSDRFSAERPKGSFSTLEIQRTEQGDSAMYLCASSFDRAEAFFGQGTRLTVV.

This chain links TRBV10-1 with TRBJ2-7; D remains unclear. The CDR3 length is 14 residues. In germline, CDR1 is WNHNN, CDR2 SYGVQD (reference sequence). V was cut by 0 bases and J by 2 bases, with 8 bases left in between. The CDR3: CASSESGIPYEQYF. CDR3 in DNA: TGCGCCAGCAGTGAGTCGGGAATACCCTACGAGCAGTACTTC.

This clone appeared a single time. The V gene is TRBV7-9, the J gene TRBJ1-2; the D gene is possibly TRBD1 (5 bases). Germline assignment: CDR1 SEHNR and CDR2 FQNEAQ (reference sequence). With 3 bases removed from V and 5 bases from J, the gap between germline ends came to 19 bases. This CDR3 has 16 amino acids. The CDR3 reads CASSFPVEGLGYGYTF. CDR3 in DNA: TGTGCCAGCAGCTTTCCCGTAGAGGGGCTCGGGTATGGCTACACCTTC.

V usage is TRBV21-1 and J usage is TRBJ2-5; no DNA check was done on the table's D call, TRBD2. TRBV21-1 is marked as a pseudogene. The CDR3 consists of 17 residues. CDR3 in DNA: TGTGCCAGCAGCAAAGGAGGAGGCGGCGCGGGTCAAGAGACCCAGTACTTC. It is translated as CASSKGGGGAGQETQYF.

The chain carries TRBV30 and TRBJ1-2; D is uncertain. This CDR3 region has 14 residues. The V and J ends lost 6 bases and 8 bases respectively, with 22 bases between them. Per the germline V gene, CDR1 is GTSNPN and CDR2 is SVGIG (reference sequence). The CDR3 sequence: CACDVGLGWGGYTF. For the CDR3, the DNA is TGTGCCTGCGACGTTGGACTGGGGTGGGGAGGCTACACCTTC.

The gene calls are TRBV5-4 and TRBJ2-7; D ambiguous. This CDR3 region has 14 residues. The germline V gene encodes CDR1 SGHNT and CDR2 YYREEE (reference sequence). The V end lost 2 bases, the J end lost 4 bases, and 13 bases lay between the germline ends. The CDR3 nucleotides are TGTGCCAGCAGCTTAGCACACGGAGATTACGAGCAGTACTTC. The encoded protein is CASSLAHGDYEQYF.

This sequence joins TRBV7-2 and TRBJ2-7; 9 bases map to TRBD2. Germline V CDR1 and CDR2: SGHTA, FQGNSA. The CDR3 is 14 amino acids. Losses at the gene ends were 4 bases for V and 3 bases for J; bases not matched to a gene: 4. The CDR3 nucleotides are TGTGCCAGCAGCTGGGGACTAGCCCTCTACGAGCAGTACTTC. This translates into CASSWGLALYEQYF.

The chain joins TRBV6-5 to TRBJ2-1; D unresolved. The CDR3 sequence is 13 residues long. The ends were cut back, 2 bases at V and 8 bases at J, with 10 bases in the middle. CDR1 and CDR2 (germline): MNHEY, SVGAGI. CDR3 sequence (DNA): TGTGCCAGCAGTTACGGGGTTGGCTATGAGCAGTTCTTC. It encodes CASSYGVGYEQFF.

This chain connects TRBV27 to TRBJ2-4, with 7 bases aligning to TRBD1. Germline V gives CDR1 MNHEY, CDR2 SMNVEV (reference sequence). CDR3 length equals 13 residues. J lost 8 bases, V lost 4 bases, and 5 bases had no gene match. CDR3 coding DNA: TGTGCCAGCAGTTACCAGGGGGAAGACATTCAGTACTTC. Amino acids: CASSYQGEDIQYF.

DNA for the CDR3: TGTGCCAGCAGCTCCGGGTCTTTCTACGAGCAGTACTTC. Residues: CASSSGSFYEQYF. J is TRBJ2-7 and V is TRBV7-9; D ambiguous. Looked up from germline, CDR1 is SEHNR and CDR2 is FQNEAQ (reference sequence). The CDR3 contains 13 residues. Trimming took 4 bases from V and 3 from J, leaving 10 bases between them.

The chain uses TRBV19 and TRBJ2-2; TRBD2 is a possible D gene (5 bases). The V and J ends lost 9 bases and 4 bases respectively, with 12 bases between them. This CDR3 comprises 13 residues. Looked up from germline, CDR1 is LNHDA and CDR2 is SQIVND (reference sequence). The CDR3 DNA reads TGTGCCAGCGGCGAGGGTGTCACCGGGGAGCTGTTTTTT. This gives the protein CASGEGVTGELFF.

The chain carries TRBV5-4 and TRBJ2-7; D unresolved. The CDR3 contains 13 residues. In germline, CDR1 is SGHNT, CDR2 YYREEE (reference sequence). V was clipped by 10 bases and J by 0 bases, with 14 bases between them. The CDR3 sequence: CAPDPKRSYEQYF. CDR3 nucleotides: TGTGCCCCAGATCCCAAACGCTCCTACGAGCAGTACTTC.

The CDR3 spells CASSLGLAGGGDTQYF. The DNA of the CDR3 is TGTGCCAGCAGCTTAGGACTAGCGGGAGGTGGAGATACGCAGTATTTT. V gene TRBV7-2 combines with J gene TRBJ2-3; 13 bases align to TRBD2. The CDR3 spans 16 residues. Germline values: CDR1 SGHTA, CDR2 FQGNSA. Losses at the gene ends were 1 base for V and 5 bases for J; bases not matched to a gene: 3. The full variable domain, in which reference TRBV7-2 and TRBJ2-3 provide the parts outside the CDR3, is GAGVSQSPSNKVTEKGKDVELRCDPISGHTALYWYRQSLGQGLEFLIYFQGNSAPDKSGLPSDRFSAERTGGSVSTLTIQRTQQEDSAVYLCASSLGLAGGGDTQYFGPGTRLTVL.

This clone appeared a single time. One junction end does not reproduce the germline sequence, and a read error may be involved. This chain joins TRBV7-9 and TRBJ2-1; tentatively, D is TRBD1 (7 bases). Germline loops: CDR1 SEHNR, CDR2 FQNEAQ (reference sequence). CDR3 length: 19 amino acids. Here the CDR3 reads CASSLVRGGGDSSNNEQFF. The CDR3 DNA sequence: TGTGCCAGCAGCTTAGTAAGAGGAGGGGGCGATTCCTCCAACAATGAGCAGTTCTTC.

This clone is a singleton in its sample. This chain connects TRBV6-6 to TRBJ2-7, with D perhaps TRBD1 or TRBD2 (5 bases each). CDR3 length: 14 amino acids. V was clipped by 4 bases and J by 0 bases, with 10 bases between them. Looked up from germline, CDR1 is MNHNY and CDR2 is SVGAGI (reference sequence). CDR3 DNA: TGTGCCAGCAGTTTCCGGGGCACCTCCTACGAGCAGTACTTC. Translation: CASSFRGTSYEQYF.